This T cell receptor beta chain emerged from a study of neurological immune-mediated disorders. The CDR3 is 15 amino acids. Per germline, CDR1 LGHNA and CDR2 YNFKEQ. V was clipped by 0 bases and J by 12 bases, with 18 bases between them. Unsorted libraries used 2 million PBMCs kept at -80 degrees C. TCRdb re-derived calls from the 5' RACE reads in MiXCR, one entry per CDR3 protein. The repertoire holds under 90,000 distinct CDR3 sequences, with around 3.5% as singletons. The chain is built from TRBV4-2 and TRBJ2-1; D is ambiguous. Material for sequencing was PBMCs. The clonotype originates from a woman aged 50 to 65 with multiple sclerosis. CDR3: CASSQEGSSPWGQFF. The CDR3 nucleotides read TGTGCCAGCAGCCAAGAAGGCTCTTCGCCCTGGGGGCAGTTCTTC.